The subject of this entry is one TCR beta chain. The antigen remains unidentified. This record belongs to a study of graft-versus-host responses after intestinal transplantation. As for the study in general: In this cohort, recipients had multivisceral, liver-intestinal, or isolated intestinal transplants. Uniformly, recipients were administered anti-thymocyte globulin induction with subsequent tacrolimus and steroids for three to four years. Study results and limitations: Some GvH clones appeared in ileal mucosa or blood before recipient bone marrow. Allograft clonal ratios (graft-versus-host to host-versus-graft) were high in patients who had graft-donor T cell macrochimerism.

Germline loops: CDR1 LNHNV, CDR2 YYDKDF (reference sequence). The CDR3 is 18 residues long. V was pared by 4 bases and J by 0 bases, with 12 bases of the junction left unmatched. The protocol was immunoSEQ multiplex PCR, while the TCRdb copy is restricted to in-frame clones and leaves out a portion. The sample has some 87,000 clones; about 93% are singletons. The sequencing used unstimulated CD8+ T cells sorted from spleen or lymph node cells, collected before transplant. V gene TRBV15 combines with J gene TRBJ2-7, with 10 nucleotides matching TRBD2. The TCR originated in a human donor who was the organ donor for an intestinal transplant. The DNA of the CDR3 is TGTGCCACCAGCACTTTCTTAGCGGGGGGCGCGAGCTCCTACGAGCAGTACTTC. Translation: CATSTFLAGGASSYEQYF.